Sequencing of this T cell receptor (beta chain) was carried out in a study of T cells in tuberculosis. Sorting used thawed, overnight-rested PBMC stained with anti-CD3, a viability dye and GMM-loaded CD1B tetramer. The CD1B tetramers carried C32 glucose monomycolate purified from Rhodococcus equi. About 100,000 tetramer-negative cells were sorted from each donor. This clone occurred a few times. The CDR3 totals 12 residues. Per germline, CDR1 MNHNY and CDR2 SVGAGI (reference sequence). The V end was cut by 6 bases, the J end by 7 bases, with 13 bases between. Sequencing was performed with immunoSEQ multiplex PCR; in TCRdb, only in-frame clones are kept and a portion is missing. Among 85,000 to 100,000 clones, more than 75% were seen once, and the ten largest hold approximately 2%.

This chain joins TRBV6-6 and TRBJ2-7; perhaps TRBD1 as D (6 bases). The specimen sequenced was CD1b-GMM tetramer-negative cells sorted from PBMCs. The clonotype originates from an adult woman with latent tuberculosis. This chain's CDR3 is CASRGHPGEQYV. DNA of the CDR3: TGTGCCAGCAGGGGACACCCTGGGGAGCAGTACGTC.